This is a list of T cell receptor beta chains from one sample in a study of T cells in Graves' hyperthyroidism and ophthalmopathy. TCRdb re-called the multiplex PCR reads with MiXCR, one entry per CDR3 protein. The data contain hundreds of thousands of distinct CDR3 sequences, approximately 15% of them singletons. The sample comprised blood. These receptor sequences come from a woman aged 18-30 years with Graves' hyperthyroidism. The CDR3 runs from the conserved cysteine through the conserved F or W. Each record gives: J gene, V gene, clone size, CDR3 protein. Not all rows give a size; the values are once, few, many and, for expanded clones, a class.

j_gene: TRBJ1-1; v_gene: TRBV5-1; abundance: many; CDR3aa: CASSLGRPGQMPRNTEAFF
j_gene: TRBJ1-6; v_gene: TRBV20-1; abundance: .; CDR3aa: CSALPLMIGENSPLHF
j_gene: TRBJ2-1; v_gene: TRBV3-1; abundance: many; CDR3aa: CASSQETGANNEQFF
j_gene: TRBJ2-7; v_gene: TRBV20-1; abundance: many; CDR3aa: CSATKRSLAGVGGLYEQYF
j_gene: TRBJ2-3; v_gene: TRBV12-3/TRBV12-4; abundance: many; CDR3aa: CASSQRVVAGYGDTQYF
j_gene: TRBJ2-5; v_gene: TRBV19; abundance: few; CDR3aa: CASTPDSLYF
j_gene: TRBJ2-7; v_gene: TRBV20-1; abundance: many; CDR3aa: CSASRQGSEQYF
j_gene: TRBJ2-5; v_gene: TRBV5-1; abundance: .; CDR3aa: CASSLVDSQETQYF
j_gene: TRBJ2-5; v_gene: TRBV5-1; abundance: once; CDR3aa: CASSWPVSLEGETQYF
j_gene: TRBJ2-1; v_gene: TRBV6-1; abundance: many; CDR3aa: CASSEMAGGQGEQFF
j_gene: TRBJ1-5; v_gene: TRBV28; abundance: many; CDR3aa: CASSLGDRVTQPQHF
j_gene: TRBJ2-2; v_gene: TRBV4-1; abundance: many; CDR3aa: CASSQVLIGGELFF
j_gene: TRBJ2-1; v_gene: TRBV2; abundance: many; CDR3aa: CASSEWGGEEQFF
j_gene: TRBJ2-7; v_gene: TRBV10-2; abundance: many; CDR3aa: CASSGLGGSYEQYF
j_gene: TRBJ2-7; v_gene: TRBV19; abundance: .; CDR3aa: CASSIVLSYEQYF
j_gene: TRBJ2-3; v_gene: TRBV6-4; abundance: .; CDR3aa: CATSGGSTDTQYF
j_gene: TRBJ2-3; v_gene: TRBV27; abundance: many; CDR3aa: CASSSLGSGRNTDTQYF
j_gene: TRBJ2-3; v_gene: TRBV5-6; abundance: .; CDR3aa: CASSSSGIDTQYF
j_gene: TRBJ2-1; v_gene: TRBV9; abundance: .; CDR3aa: CASRPGSSGGLNNEQFF
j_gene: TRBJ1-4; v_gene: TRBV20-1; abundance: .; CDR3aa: CSAPNPGTGDEKLFF
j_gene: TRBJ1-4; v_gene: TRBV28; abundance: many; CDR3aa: CASSPQGLGREKLFF
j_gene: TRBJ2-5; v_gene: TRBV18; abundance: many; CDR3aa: CASSQAGRGETQYF
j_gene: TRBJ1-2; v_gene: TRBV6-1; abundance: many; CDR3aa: CASSLIRITLYGYTF
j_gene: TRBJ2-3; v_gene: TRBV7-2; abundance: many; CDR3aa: CASSLGRDTQYF
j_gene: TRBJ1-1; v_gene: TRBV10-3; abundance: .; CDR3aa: CAISDRRWNTEAFF
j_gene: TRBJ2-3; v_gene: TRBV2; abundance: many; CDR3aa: CASSETGGEVDTQYF
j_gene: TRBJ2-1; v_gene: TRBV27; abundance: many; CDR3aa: CASSLRLFVNEQFF
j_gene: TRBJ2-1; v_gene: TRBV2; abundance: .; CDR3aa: CASSEEVGTEQFF
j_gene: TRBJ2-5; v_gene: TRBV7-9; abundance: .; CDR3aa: CASSLVGGPRGARGETQYF
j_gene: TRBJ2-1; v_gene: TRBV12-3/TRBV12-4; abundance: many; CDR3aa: CASSLEGEGYNEQFF